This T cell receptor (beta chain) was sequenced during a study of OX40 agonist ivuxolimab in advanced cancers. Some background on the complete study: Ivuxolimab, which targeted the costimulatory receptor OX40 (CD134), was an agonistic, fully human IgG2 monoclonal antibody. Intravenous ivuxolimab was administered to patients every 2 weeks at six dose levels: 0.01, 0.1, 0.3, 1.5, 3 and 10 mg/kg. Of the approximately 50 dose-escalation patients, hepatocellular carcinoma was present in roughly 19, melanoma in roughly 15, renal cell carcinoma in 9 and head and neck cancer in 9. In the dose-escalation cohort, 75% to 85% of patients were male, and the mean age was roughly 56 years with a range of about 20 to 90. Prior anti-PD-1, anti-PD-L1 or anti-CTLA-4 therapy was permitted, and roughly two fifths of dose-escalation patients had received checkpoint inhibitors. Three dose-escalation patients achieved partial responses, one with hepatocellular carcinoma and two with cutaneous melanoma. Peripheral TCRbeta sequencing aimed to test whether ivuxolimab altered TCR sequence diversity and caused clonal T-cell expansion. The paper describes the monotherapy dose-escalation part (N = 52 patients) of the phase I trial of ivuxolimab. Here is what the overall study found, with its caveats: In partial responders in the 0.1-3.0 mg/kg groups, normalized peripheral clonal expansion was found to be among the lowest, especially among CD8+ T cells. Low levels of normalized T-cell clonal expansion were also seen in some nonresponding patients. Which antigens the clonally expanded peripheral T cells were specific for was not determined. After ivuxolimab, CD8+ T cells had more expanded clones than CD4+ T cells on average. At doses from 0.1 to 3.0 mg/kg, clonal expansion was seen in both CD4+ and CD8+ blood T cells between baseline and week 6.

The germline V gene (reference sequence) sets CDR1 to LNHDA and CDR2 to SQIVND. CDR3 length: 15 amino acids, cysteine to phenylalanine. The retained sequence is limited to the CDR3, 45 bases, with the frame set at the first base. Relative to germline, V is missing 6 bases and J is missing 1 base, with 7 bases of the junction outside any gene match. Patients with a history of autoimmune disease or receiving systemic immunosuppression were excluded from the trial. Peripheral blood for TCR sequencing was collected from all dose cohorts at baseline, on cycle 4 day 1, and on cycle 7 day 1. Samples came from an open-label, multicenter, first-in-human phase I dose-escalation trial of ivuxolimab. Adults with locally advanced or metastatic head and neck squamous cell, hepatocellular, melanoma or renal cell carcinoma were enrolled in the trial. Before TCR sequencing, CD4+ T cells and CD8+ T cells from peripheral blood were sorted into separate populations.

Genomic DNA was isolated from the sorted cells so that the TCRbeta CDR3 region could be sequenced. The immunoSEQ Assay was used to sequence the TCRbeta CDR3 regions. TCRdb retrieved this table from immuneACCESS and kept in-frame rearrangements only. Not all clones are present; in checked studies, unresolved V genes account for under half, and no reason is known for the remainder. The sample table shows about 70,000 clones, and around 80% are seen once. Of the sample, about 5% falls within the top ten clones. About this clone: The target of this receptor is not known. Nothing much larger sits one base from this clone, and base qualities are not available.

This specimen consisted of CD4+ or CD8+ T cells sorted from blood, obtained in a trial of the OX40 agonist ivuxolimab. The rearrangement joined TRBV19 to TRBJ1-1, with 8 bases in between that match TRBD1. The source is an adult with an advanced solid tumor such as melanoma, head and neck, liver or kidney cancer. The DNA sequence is TGTGCCAGTAGCTCACAGGGACAGGCGAACACTGAAGCTTTCTTT. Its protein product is CASSSQGQANTEAFF.